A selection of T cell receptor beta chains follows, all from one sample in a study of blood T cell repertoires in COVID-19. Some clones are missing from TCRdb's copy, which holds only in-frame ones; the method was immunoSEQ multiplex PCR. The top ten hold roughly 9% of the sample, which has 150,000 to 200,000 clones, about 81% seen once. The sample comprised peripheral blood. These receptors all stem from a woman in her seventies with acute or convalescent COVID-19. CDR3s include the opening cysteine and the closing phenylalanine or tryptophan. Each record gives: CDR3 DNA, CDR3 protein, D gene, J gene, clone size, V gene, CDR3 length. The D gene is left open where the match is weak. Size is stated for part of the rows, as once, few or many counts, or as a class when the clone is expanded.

CDR3nt: TGTGCCAGCAGTCCCCTAAGGGACAGAGAGCAGTACTTC; CDR3aa: CASSPLRDREQYF; d_gene: TRBD1; j_gene: TRBJ2-7; abundance: NA; v_gene: TRBV6-6; len: 13
CDR3nt: TGTGCCAGCTCACCCGGGGGGGATGAGCAGTTCTTC; CDR3aa: CASSPGGDEQFF; d_gene: TRBD2; j_gene: TRBJ2-1; abundance: NA; v_gene: TRBV18; len: 12
CDR3nt: TGTGCCAGCAGTCTGCTGATGGGGGTTCGACTAGTAAGCAGAACCTACGAGCAGTACTTC; CDR3aa: CASSLLMGVRLVSRTYEQYF; d_gene: NA; j_gene: TRBJ2-7; abundance: NA; v_gene: TRBV28; len: 20
CDR3nt: TGTGCCAGCAGTTACCCGCCATACGGTAGCAATCAGCCCCAGCATTTT; CDR3aa: CASSYPPYGSNQPQHF; d_gene: NA; j_gene: TRBJ1-5; abundance: NA; v_gene: TRBV6-2/TRBV6-3; len: 16
CDR3nt: TGTGCCAGCAGTCCAGGGGGTAGCCAGCCCCAGCATTTT; CDR3aa: CASSPGGSQPQHF; d_gene: TRBD1; j_gene: TRBJ1-5; abundance: NA; v_gene: TRBV6-5; len: 13
CDR3nt: TGTGCCAGCAGTGAGCCGGGACAGAATCAGCCCCAGCATTTT; CDR3aa: CASSEPGQNQPQHF; d_gene: TRBD1; j_gene: TRBJ1-5; abundance: few; v_gene: TRBV2; len: 14
CDR3nt: TGTGCCAGCAGCCCACCCCCACGAGGGCGTAGCACAGATACGCAGTATTTT; CDR3aa: CASSPPPRGRSTDTQYF; d_gene: NA; j_gene: TRBJ2-3; abundance: NA; v_gene: TRBV13; len: 17
CDR3nt: TGCAGCGTTGGTCTAGCTGGCGATGAGCAGTTCTTC; CDR3aa: CSVGLAGDEQFF; d_gene: NA; j_gene: TRBJ2-1; abundance: NA; v_gene: TRBV29-1; len: 12
CDR3nt: TGTGCCAGTAGTGCTACAGGGGGAGATGGCTACACCTTC; CDR3aa: CASSATGGDGYTF; d_gene: TRBD1; j_gene: TRBJ1-2; abundance: many; v_gene: TRBV19; len: 13
CDR3nt: TGTGCCAGCAGCCAAGGGGCTTCTGAAGCTTTCTTT; CDR3aa: CASSQGASEAFF; d_gene: NA; j_gene: TRBJ1-1; abundance: many; v_gene: TRBV4-2; len: 12
CDR3nt: TGTGCCAGCAGCGTTACCGGGACAGGGGCTTCACCCCTCCACTTT; CDR3aa: CASSVTGTGASPLHF; d_gene: TRBD1; j_gene: TRBJ1-6; abundance: NA; v_gene: TRBV7-2; len: 15
CDR3nt: TGTGCCAGCAGCCAAAGGACAGGGTACACTGAAGCTTTCTTT; CDR3aa: CASSQRTGYTEAFF; d_gene: TRBD1; j_gene: TRBJ1-1; abundance: once; v_gene: TRBV14; len: 14
CDR3nt: TGTGCCAGCAGTTACGGTGGGGGGGCCGAAGGGCACATTCAGTACTTC; CDR3aa: CASSYGGGAEGHIQYF; d_gene: NA; j_gene: TRBJ2-4; abundance: NA; v_gene: TRBV6-5; len: 16
CDR3nt: TGTGCCAGCAGTGGGACAGCCTACACCGGGGAGCTGTTTTTT; CDR3aa: CASSGTAYTGELFF; d_gene: TRBD1; j_gene: TRBJ2-2; abundance: NA; v_gene: TRBV6-2/TRBV6-3; len: 14
CDR3nt: TGTGCCAGCACCCCGACGGAGAACTATGGCTACACCTTC; CDR3aa: CASTPTENYGYTF; d_gene: NA; j_gene: TRBJ1-2; abundance: once; v_gene: TRBV2; len: 13
CDR3nt: TGCGCCAGCAGCCAGGACCGGGACTCCCCGGGGTTCTTC; CDR3aa: CASSQDRDSPGFF; d_gene: NA; j_gene: TRBJ2-1; abundance: NA; v_gene: TRBV4-3; len: 13
CDR3nt: TGTGCCACCAGTCCCGACAGGGGACGATACGAGCAGTACTTC; CDR3aa: CATSPDRGRYEQYF; d_gene: TRBD1; j_gene: TRBJ2-7; abundance: NA; v_gene: TRBV15; len: 14
CDR3nt: TGTGCCAGCTCACCGCAACTAAACTCTGGGGCCAACGTCCTGACTTTC; CDR3aa: CASSPQLNSGANVLTF; d_gene: NA; j_gene: TRBJ2-6; abundance: NA; v_gene: TRBV18; len: 16
CDR3nt: TGCGCCAGCAGCCCCACTATAGCGGGAGGAAGGGAGACCCAGTACTTC; CDR3aa: CASSPTIAGGRETQYF; d_gene: TRBD2; j_gene: TRBJ2-5; abundance: NA; v_gene: TRBV5-1; len: 16
CDR3nt: TGTGCCAGCAGTTACGCGGGCTTCTACACAGATACGCAGTATTTT; CDR3aa: CASSYAGFYTDTQYF; d_gene: NA; j_gene: TRBJ2-3; abundance: NA; v_gene: TRBV6-2/TRBV6-3; len: 15